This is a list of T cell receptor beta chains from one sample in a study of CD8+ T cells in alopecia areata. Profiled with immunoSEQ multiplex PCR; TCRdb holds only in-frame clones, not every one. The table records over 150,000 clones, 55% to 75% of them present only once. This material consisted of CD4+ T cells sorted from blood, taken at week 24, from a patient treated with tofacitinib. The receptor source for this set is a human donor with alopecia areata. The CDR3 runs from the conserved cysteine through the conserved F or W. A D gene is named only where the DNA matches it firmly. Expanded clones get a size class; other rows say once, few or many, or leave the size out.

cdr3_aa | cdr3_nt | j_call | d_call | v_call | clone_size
CASSPSLISPKNRHEQYF | TGTGCCAGCAGCCCGTCTCTTATATCCCCGAAGAATCGCCACGAGCAGTACTTC | TRBJ2-7 | NA | TRBV7-9 | NA
CASSLDSPDEQYF | TGTGCCAGCAGCTTGGACAGCCCCGACGAGCAGTACTTC | TRBJ2-7 | NA | TRBV5-4 | few
CASSIRASGRTDTQYF | TGTGCCAGTAGTATACGTGCTAGCGGTCGCACAGATACGCAGTATTTT | TRBJ2-3 | TRBD2 | TRBV19 | NA
CASSLGSTDTQYF | TGTGCCAGCAGCTTAGGTAGCACAGATACGCAGTATTTT | TRBJ2-3 | NA | TRBV11-2 | few
CASSPPAGPPKDEQYF | TGTGCCAGCTCACCACCGGCAGGGCCTCCTAAAGACGAGCAGTACTTC | TRBJ2-7 | NA | TRBV18 | NA
CASSDRPYEQYF | TGTGCCAGCAGTGATAGGCCCTACGAGCAGTACTTC | TRBJ2-7 | NA | TRBV25-1 | NA
CASSEAKGFSVNTEAFF | TGTGCCAGCAGTGAAGCGAAAGGGTTCTCGGTGAACACTGAAGCTTTCTTT | TRBJ1-1 | NA | TRBV2 | NA
CASSVGSGEFEQYF | TGTGCCAGCAGCGTAGGTTCAGGGGAGTTCGAGCAGTACTTC | TRBJ2-7 | NA | TRBV9 | once
CASSQSRGDLRGHVLYEQYF | TGCGCCAGCAGTCAATCCCGGGGGGACCTAAGGGGACACGTGCTTTACGAGCAGTACTTC | TRBJ2-7 | NA | TRBV23-1 | few
CSVVGLPSYNEQFF | TGCAGCGTAGTGGGACTGCCCTCCTACAATGAGCAGTTCTTC | TRBJ2-1 | NA | TRBV29-1 | NA
CASQTVAGNSPLHF | TGCGCCAGCCAGACAGTGGCAGGGAATTCACCCCTCCACTTT | TRBJ1-6 | NA | TRBV5-1 | NA
CATSGRQETQYF | TGTGCCACCTCAGGGAGACAAGAGACCCAGTACTTC | TRBJ2-5 | NA | TRBV6-5 | NA
CAWSVQLAGVNEQYF | TGTGCCTGGAGTGTACAGCTAGCGGGAGTCAACGAGCAGTACTTC | TRBJ2-7 | TRBD2 | TRBV30 | few
CASSVTGREGAFF | TGTGCCAGCAGCGTTACGGGGCGCGAAGGGGCTTTCTTT | TRBJ1-1 | NA | TRBV9 | NA
CASSPNPQGARSYEQYF | TGCGCCAGCAGCCCTAATCCACAGGGGGCCCGCTCCTACGAGCAGTACTTC | TRBJ2-7 | TRBD1 | TRBV5-1 | few
CASSLDGMNTEAFF | TGCGCCAGCAGCTTGGACGGGATGAACACTGAAGCTTTCTTT | TRBJ1-1 | NA | TRBV5-1 | few
CASRVQGGEQFF | TGTGCCAGCAGGGTACAGGGGGGTGAGCAGTTCTTC | TRBJ2-1 | TRBD1 | TRBV2 | NA
CASQDGGAGELFF | TGTGCCAGCCAAGACGGGGGGGCCGGGGAGCTGTTTTTT | TRBJ2-2 | TRBD2 | TRBV6-5 | NA
CASSDRDRLAKNIQYF | TGTGCCAGCAGTGACCGGGACAGACTAGCCAAAAACATTCAGTACTTC | TRBJ2-4 | TRBD1 | TRBV6-4 | NA
CASSPGTDPYEQYF | TGCGCCAGCAGCCCCGGGACGGACCCCTACGAGCAGTACTTC | TRBJ2-7 | NA | TRBV5-1 | NA
CSALPGSADTQYF | TGCAGCGCCCTGCCGGGGTCGGCTGATACGCAGTATTTT | TRBJ2-3 | NA | TRBV29-1 | NA
CASRQGQSNQPQHF | TGTGCCAGCAGGCAGGGACAGAGCAATCAGCCCCAGCATTTT | TRBJ1-5 | TRBD1 | TRBV27 | NA
CASSYSVHYGYTF | TGTGCCAGCAGTTACAGTGTTCACTATGGCTACACCTTC | TRBJ1-2 | NA | TRBV6-6 | few
CATSTGLRGYTF | TGTGCCACCAGCACCGGACTACGTGGCTACACCTTC | TRBJ1-2 | NA | TRBV15 | NA
CASSFPGGHGELFF | TGTGCCAGCAGTTTTCCAGGGGGCCACGGGGAGCTGTTTTTT | TRBJ2-2 | TRBD1 | TRBV28 | NA
CASSLVDSPLHF | TGTGCCAGCAGCTTAGTGGATTCACCCCTCCACTTT | TRBJ1-6 | NA | TRBV7-9 | NA
CASSEFREETQYF | TGTGCCAGCAGTGAGTTCAGGGAAGAGACCCAGTACTTC | TRBJ2-5 | NA | TRBV6-1 | NA
CASSLDQGLYEQYF | TGCGCCAGCAGCTTGGATCAAGGGCTCTACGAGCAGTACTTC | TRBJ2-7 | NA | TRBV5-1 | NA
CASSLRRGGSYNEQFF | TGTGCCAGCAGTTTAAGGCGGGGGGGCTCCTACAATGAGCAGTTCTTC | TRBJ2-1 | TRBD2 | TRBV27 | few
CASSSNYEQYF | TGTGCCAGCAGTTCCAACTACGAGCAGTACTTC | TRBJ2-7 | NA | TRBV6-5 | NA
CASSIGLDTQYF | TGTGCCAGTAGTATCGGTCTGGATACGCAGTATTTT | TRBJ2-3 | NA | TRBV19 | few
CASRTGGFYNEQFF | TGTGCCAGCAGGACAGGGGGGTTCTACAATGAGCAGTTCTTC | TRBJ2-1 | TRBD1 | TRBV25-1 | once
CSVAPSQESQYF | TGCAGCGTTGCCCCCAGTCAAGAGAGCCAGTACTTC | TRBJ2-5 | NA | TRBV29-1 | few
CSVGTVTNTEAFF | TGCAGCGTAGGGACAGTTACGAACACTGAAGCTTTCTTT | TRBJ1-1 | TRBD1 | TRBV29-1 | NA
CAWSLETQYF | TGTGCCTGGAGTCTCGAGACCCAGTACTTC | TRBJ2-5 | NA | TRBV30 | NA
CSVDQGRVGYTF | TGCAGCGTTGATCAGGGGAGGGTCGGCTACACCTTC | TRBJ1-2 | NA | TRBV29-1 | once
CASGEAGGTGELFF | TGCGCCAGCGGCGAAGCGGGGGGCACCGGGGAGCTGTTTTTT | TRBJ2-2 | TRBD2 | TRBV5-1 | NA
CASSQGTHRETQYF | TGTGCCAGCAGCCAGGGGACCCACCGGGAGACCCAGTACTTC | TRBJ2-5 | NA | TRBV4-2 | NA
CASSQDPQGENEQFF | TGCGCCAGCAGCCAAGATCCACAGGGTGAAAATGAGCAGTTCTTC | TRBJ2-1 | NA | TRBV4-3 | NA
CASSQGTYEQYF | TGTGCCAGCAGCCAAGGGACCTACGAGCAGTACTTC | TRBJ2-7 | NA | TRBV14 | NA